The 27 T cell receptor beta chains given below trace back to one sample, sequenced in a study of patients and donors after allogeneic stem cell transplantation. Using its own MiXCR run on the RT-PCR reads, TCRdb lists one record per CDR3 protein. Seen here are about 200,000 distinct CDR3 sequences, around two fifths observed once, and the top ten hold 33%. The sample was blood, either unsorted or a sorted T cell fraction (not recorded which). The receptors here all came from a human donor who was either an allogeneic HSCT recipient or a stem cell or donor lymphocyte infusion donor (not recorded which). It is not recorded whose cells these are; they may come from a transplant donor.

This clonotype was seen more than once but under ten times. Relative to the germline gene, one junction end is altered; a read error may explain this. The chain combines TRBV5-1 with TRBJ1-3, with 7 bases that match TRBD1. The CDR3 loop spans 14 amino acids. CDR1 and CDR2 from the germline V gene are SGHRS and YFSETQ. In nucleotides, the CDR3 is TGCGCCAGCAGCTTGTACGAACAGGGGCCCCGGCCCTACTTT. It encodes CASSLYEQGPRPYF. Looking up the rest from reference TRBV5-1 and TRBJ1-3 gives the full variable domain: KAGVTQTPRYLIKTRGQQVTLSCSPISGHRSVSWYQQTPGQGLQFLFEYFSETQRNKGNFPGRFSGRQFSNSRSEMNVSTLELGDSALYLCASSLYEQGPRPYFGEGSWLTVV.

DNA of the CDR3: TGTGCCAGCAGCTTACAGGGCAATGAAAAACTGTTTTTT. It yields the protein CASSLQGNEKLFF. The V and J genes are TRBV7-9 and TRBJ1-4, with D perhaps matching TRBD1 (5 bases). Trimming cost V 2 bases and J 5 bases, with 6 bases left between them. This CDR3 has 13 residues. Germline CDR1 SEHNR, CDR2 FQNEAQ (reference sequence).

This clonotype was seen a few times. This chain joins TRBV19 and TRBJ1-1, with no clear D. The length of the CDR3 is 13 residues. CDR1 is LNHDA, CDR2 SQIVND, per germline (reference sequence). Trimming shortened V by 7 bases and J by 0 bases, and 9 bases separated the two germline ends. The CDR3 DNA reads as TGTGCCAGTATCTCTGATCTGAACACTGAAGCTTTCTTT. Translating gives CASISDLNTEAFF.

Ten or more counts support this clonotype. V gene TRBV5-6 combines with J gene TRBJ1-3; a possible D gene is TRBD1 (6 bases). Trimming pared 0 bases from V and 0 bases from J, leaving 13 bases between. The CDR3 has 17 amino acids. Germline V gene sequence: CDR1 SGHDT, CDR2 YYEEEE. CDR3: CASSLVGAAISGNTIYF. CDR3 in DNA: TGTGCCAGCAGCTTGGTGGGGGCCGCAATCTCTGGAAACACCATATATTTT.

V gene TRBV29-1 combines with J gene TRBJ1-1; no firm D call. CDR1 and CDR2 from the germline V gene are SQVTM and ANQGSEA. The CDR3 is 11 amino acids. V lost 7 bases, J lost 3 bases, and 9 bases lay in between. Here the CDR3 reads CSAGVDTEAFF. The CDR3 DNA reads TGCAGCGCTGGCGTCGACACTGAAGCTTTCTTT.

For the CDR3, the DNA is TGTGCCAGCAGCCAGAGGGGAGTTAGGCTAGCGGGAGTGTACAATGAGCAGTTCTTC. This encodes CASSQRGVRLAGVYNEQFF. V and J are TRBV14 and TRBJ2-1, with 10 nucleotides matching TRBD2. Germline V gene lookup returns CDR1 SGHDN and CDR2 FVKESK. Trimming cost V 3 bases and J 4 bases; bases outside gene matches: 15. This CDR3 comprises 19 residues.

This clonotype was seen only a few times. This sequence joins TRBV5-1 and TRBJ1-2, with 7 bases matching TRBD1. With 4 bases clipped from V and 7 bases from J, the junction kept 16 bases outside the gene matches. CDR1 is SGHRS and CDR2 is YFSETQ in the germline V gene. The CDR3 totals 16 residues. Written as DNA, the CDR3 is TGCGCCAGCAGCCTGGCCATTGGCGACAGGGCCCCTGGCTACACCTTC. Protein: CASSLAIGDRAPGYTF.

This clonotype was seen a handful of times. The CDR3 DNA follows: TGTGCCAGCAGTCTCTGGACTGGCCCGGGGTATGGCTACACCTTC. Translation: CASSLWTGPGYGYTF. The rearrangement links TRBV12-3 or TRBV12-4 to TRBJ1-2; D gene ambiguous. Trimming took off 5 bases at V and 5 bases at J, with 18 bases between the two ends. The CDR3 sequence is 15 residues long.

The V and J genes are TRBV4-1 and TRBJ2-7; D uncertain. This CDR3 contains 13 residues. With 5 bases removed from V and 1 base from J, the gap between germline ends came to 9 bases. In germline, CDR1 is MGHRA, CDR2 YSYEKL. The CDR3 DNA sequence: TGCGCCAGCAGCACCCTTTCTTCCTACGAGCAGTACTTC. Translated: CASSTLSSYEQYF.

The rearrangement joins TRBV9 to TRBJ2-5, with 9 nucleotides matching TRBD2. This CDR3 region has 15 residues. Unmatched junction bases numbered 10, after V lost 0 bases and J lost 10 bases. Germline CDR1 is SGDLS and CDR2 is YYNGEE. This CDR3 is CASSVAAGGPGIQYF. Here the CDR3 DNA reads TGTGCCAGCAGCGTAGCGGCGGGAGGGCCTGGGATCCAGTACTTC.

This chain uses TRBV6-5 with TRBJ1-1; D not certain. V lost 6 bases and J 4 bases, leaving 15 bases between the germline ends. Germline CDR1 MNHEY, CDR2 SVGAGI. The CDR3 runs 14 residues. In DNA, the CDR3 is TGTGCCAGCAGCCTTAATAATTGGATCACTGAAGCTTTCTTT. It codes for CASSLNNWITEAFF.

The chain joins TRBV4-1 to TRBJ2-7; possibly TRBD1 for D (5 bases). CDR3 size: 15 residues. Germline V gene lookup returns CDR1 MGHRA and CDR2 YSYEKL. Between the trimmed V and J ends, which lost 4 bases and 6 bases, there was a span of 19 bases. CDR3 sequence: CASSLTETQSVEQYF. The CDR3, as DNA: TGCGCCAGCAGCCTGACAGAGACTCAGTCCGTCGAGCAGTACTTC.

This clonotype appeared a few times. The V gene is TRBV4-3, the J gene TRBJ2-7; D is unclear. The ends were cut back, 0 bases at V and 6 bases at J, with 12 bases in the middle. CDR3 length equals 14 residues. Germline V lookup: CDR1 LGHNA, CDR2 YSLEER. Here the CDR3 DNA reads TGCGCCAGCAGCCAAGAGGTAGGATCAACCGAGCAGTACTTC. Its protein is CASSQEVGSTEQYF.

This chain uses TRBV5-1 with TRBJ1-2, with 7 bases that match TRBD1. CDR3 length equals 14 residues. Germline V gives CDR1 SGHRS, CDR2 YFSETQ. With V trimmed by 4 bases and J by 2 bases, 5 bases remained unmatched. Here the CDR3 reads CASSRDSRNYGYTF. CDR3 nucleotide sequence: TGCGCCAGCAGCCGGGACAGCAGGAACTATGGCTACACCTTC.

The gene calls are TRBV5-1 and TRBJ2-7; D is unresolved. CDR1 and CDR2 (germline): SGHRS, YFSETQ. The CDR3 is made up of 13 amino acids. Trimming took 4 bases from V and 1 from J, leaving 9 bases between them. The CDR3, as DNA: TGCGCCAGCAGCACAACAAATTCCTACGAGCAGTACTTC. Translation gives CASSTTNSYEQYF.

This clonotype was observed a handful of times. The chain recombines TRBV5-6 with TRBJ1-1; no firm D call. Deletions cut 4 bases from V and 1 base from J, with 14 bases between. In germline, CDR1 is SGHDT, CDR2 YYEEEE. This CDR3 comprises 15 residues. The CDR3 sequence is CASSAPRGRNTEAFF. For the CDR3, the DNA is TGTGCCAGCAGCGCGCCTAGAGGGCGGAACACTGAAGCTTTCTTT.

The chain employs TRBV29-1 and TRBJ2-4, with D possibly being TRBD1 (6 bases). The germline CDR1 and CDR2 sequences are SQVTM and ANQGSEA. CDR3 size: 13 residues. V shed 5 bases and J shed 0 bases, with 8 bases lying between them. CDR3 sequence (DNA): TGCAGCGTTCAGGGGTCAGCCAAAAACATTCAGTACTTC. Translation: CSVQGSAKNIQYF.

This rearrangement joins TRBV4-3 to TRBJ2-7; D might be TRBD2 (5 bases). This CDR3 region has 14 residues. V gave up 3 bases and J gave up 6 bases, with 15 bases separating them. Germline CDR1 and CDR2: LGHNA and YSLEER. The CDR3 nucleotides are TGCGCCAGCAGCCAGGTGGTTAGTAGCGTCGAGCAGTACTTC. Translating gives CASSQVVSSVEQYF.

The CDR3 loop is CATSLGGTRDEKLFF. The CDR3 nucleotides read TGTGCCACCAGTCTCGGTGGGACCCGGGATGAAAAACTGTTTTTT. This chain connects TRBV24-1 to TRBJ1-4; a possible D gene is TRBD1 (5 bases). Per germline, CDR1 KGHDR and CDR2 SFDVKD. CDR3 length: 15 amino acids. V was cut by 6 bases and J by 6 bases, with 16 bases left in between.

This clonotype was seen more than once but under ten times. V and J are TRBV6-2 or TRBV6-3 and TRBJ1-5; D not resolved. Trimming removed 6 bases at V and 7 bases at J, with 13 bases between. CDR3 length: 13 amino acids. The germline V gene encodes CDR1 MNHEY and CDR2 SVGEGT. This chain's CDR3 is CASSLTGGQPQHF. The CDR3 DNA follows: TGTGCCAGCAGCCTCACCGGTGGCCAGCCCCAGCATTTT.

The sample holds a few counts of this clonotype. The chain has TRBV5-1 and TRBJ2-6, with TRBD1 as a possible D gene (6 bases). V lost 2 bases and J 1 base, leaving 16 bases between the germline ends. The CDR3 consists of 18 residues. CDR1 is SGHRS, CDR2 YFSETQ, per germline. CDR3 region: CASSLPGTPKSGANVLTF. The CDR3 DNA reads as TGCGCCAGCAGCTTACCCGGGACACCCAAGTCTGGGGCCAACGTCCTGACTTTC.

Ten or more counts support this clonotype. The J gene is TRBJ2-1, the V gene TRBV4-3; unclear D gene. This CDR3 is built from 13 residues. Germline lookup yields CDR1 LGHNA and CDR2 YSLEER. The V end lost 0 bases, the J end lost 3 bases, and 3 bases lay between the germline ends. The CDR3 DNA follows: TGCGCCAGCAGCCAAGATATCTACAATGAGCAGTTCTTC. This sequence encodes CASSQDIYNEQFF.

The V call is TRBV6-2 or TRBV6-3, the J call TRBJ2-1; 8 positions match TRBD2. Germline trimming cut 0 bases from V and 5 bases from J; bases unmatched to any gene: 3. The CDR3 sequence is 15 residues long. The germline V gene has CDR1 MNHEY and CDR2 SVGEGT. The CDR3 coding sequence is TGTGCCAGCAGTTACTCGGCGGGAGGCCACAATGAGCAGTTCTTC. Translation: CASSYSAGGHNEQFF.

The chain joins TRBV29-1 to TRBJ2-5, with 7 bases matching TRBD2. Trimming removed 8 bases from V and 4 bases from J; junction bases left unmatched: 7. Germline assignment: CDR1 SQVTM and CDR2 ANQGSEA. The CDR3 covers 12 residues. The CDR3 is CSLTSDGETQYF. In nucleotides, the CDR3 is TGCAGCCTTACTAGCGACGGAGAGACCCAGTACTTC. Based on the CDR3 plus reference TRBV29-1 and TRBJ2-5, the full variable domain is SAVISQKPSRDICQRGTSLTIQCQVDSQVTMMFWYRQQPGQSLTLIATANQGSEATYESGFVIDKFPISRPNLTFSTLTVSNMSPEDSSIYLCSLTSDGETQYFGPGTRLLVL.

This clonotype was counted a few times. This sequence joins TRBV7-2 and TRBJ1-2, with D hard to call. The V end lost 2 bases, the J end lost 6 bases, and 16 bases lay between the germline ends. CDR1 and CDR2 (germline): SGHTA, FQGNSA. There are 15 residues in the CDR3. The CDR3 reads CASSLQSRTLDGYTF. CDR3 bases: TGTGCCAGCAGCTTACAGTCCCGGACTTTAGATGGCTACACCTTC.

The table lists this clonotype with a few counts. V is TRBV21-1 and J is TRBJ1-6; TRBD1, the table's D call, lacks a check against the DNA. TRBV21-1 is flagged as a pseudogene. This CDR3 has 13 amino acids. The CDR3 nucleotides are TGTGCCAGCACTTCGGACAGGGCGACACCCCTCCACTTT. This translates into CASTSDRATPLHF.

The V and J genes are TRBV5-6 and TRBJ2-7; TRBD1 might be the D (6 bases). V gave up 2 bases and J gave up 4 bases, with 13 bases separating them. The CDR3 totals 14 residues. The V gene's germline CDR1 is SGHDT and CDR2 YYEEEE. CDR3 loop: CASSFLPTGYEQYF. The CDR3 DNA is TGTGCCAGCAGCTTCCTACCTACAGGGTACGAGCAGTACTTC.